A selection of T cell receptor beta chains follows, all from one sample in a study of post-analysis software for immune sequencing data. TCRdb reprocessed the PCR reads via MiXCR and lists one record per CDR3 protein. Of about half a million distinct CDR3 sequences listed, 40% to 55% were seen once; the top ten hold 9% to 14%. Sequencing was performed on blood. All receptors derive from a girl aged 10-17 years with multiple sclerosis. The CDR3 runs from the conserved cysteine through the conserved F or W. The D gene is left open where the match is weak. The size entry is marked missing in some rows and otherwise reads once, few, many or a size class.

TRBV20-1	TRBJ2-7	few	.	CRGGGGHEQYF	TGCAGAGGTGGAGGGGGCCACGAGCAGTACTTC
TRBV4-1	TRBJ2-7	.	TRBD2	CASSQDGASGDSYEQYF	TGCGCCAGCAGCCAAGATGGCGCTAGCGGGGACTCCTACGAGCAGTACTTC
TRBV27	TRBJ2-7	.	.	CASGRSAELIYEQYF	TGTGCCAGCGGCCGGAGTGCCGAGTTAATCTACGAGCAGTACTTC
TRBV7-2	TRBJ1-5	.	.	CASSLEGGGQPQHF	TGTGCCAGCAGCTTAGAAGGGGGAGGTCAGCCCCAGCATTTT
TRBV20-1	TRBJ2-3	.	.	CSANRDSSSTDTQYF	TGCAGTGCTAACCGGGACTCCTCTAGCACAGATACGCAGTATTTT
TRBV29-1	TRBJ2-7	.	.	CSYRDSPYEQYF	TGCAGCTACCGGGACTCACCCTACGAGCAGTACTTC
TRBV3-1	TRBJ2-1	.	.	CASSHEPGGDEQFF	TGTGCCAGCAGCCACGAGCCAGGGGGGGATGAGCAGTTCTTC
TRBV4-1	TRBJ1-2	few	.	CASSQVTENYGYTF	TGCGCCAGCAGCCAAGTAACGGAGAACTATGGCTACACCTTC
TRBV5-7	TRBJ2-5	.	.	CASSRGERQETQYF	TGTGCCAGCAGCCGTGGGGAGCGACAAGAGACCCAGTACTTC
TRBV29-1	TRBJ2-5	.	.	CSVFEGHQETQYF	TGCAGCGTTTTTGAGGGGCACCAAGAGACCCAGTACTTC
TRBV6-1	TRBJ2-4	.	TRBD2	CASSEGTSGLAKNIQYF	TGTGCCAGCAGTGAAGGGACTAGCGGACTAGCCAAAAACATTCAGTACTTC
TRBV28	TRBJ2-7	many	.	CASSLGAGEQYF	TGTGCCAGCAGTTTGGGGGCTGGGGAGCAGTACTTC
TRBV5-1	TRBJ1-2	.	.	CASSLGADVNYGYTF	TGCGCCAGCAGCTTGGGGGCAGACGTGAACTATGGCTACACCTTC
TRBV7-2	TRBJ1-1	.	TRBD1	CASSSGTGTEAFF	TGTGCCAGCAGCTCTGGGACAGGCACTGAAGCTTTCTTT
TRBV7-2	TRBJ1-2	many	.	CASSLVVEGGYGYTF	TGTGCCAGCAGCTTAGTGGTGGAGGGAGGCTATGGCTACACCTTC
TRBV7-9	TRBJ2-7	few	.	CASSVTGTPGDEQYF	TGTGCCAGCAGCGTTACCGGGACGCCGGGGGACGAGCAGTACTTC
TRBV6-2/TRBV6-3	TRBJ2-1	.	.	CASSQPGLRFF	TGTGCCAGCAGTCAACCGGGACTTCGGTTCTTC
TRBV7-9	TRBJ2-7	.	.	CASSSHSYEQYF	TGTGCCAGCAGCTCCCATTCCTACGAGCAGTACTTC
TRBV13	TRBJ2-1	many	.	CASSLGVAAMNEQFF	TGTGCCAGCAGCCTGGGGGTAGCGGCGATGAATGAGCAGTTCTTC
TRBV7-9	TRBJ2-7	few	.	CASSLKLVSSKNYEQYF	TGTGCCAGCAGCTTAAAATTGGTCAGCTCCAAAAACTACGAGCAGTACTTC
TRBV4-3	TRBJ2-7	.	.	CASSQERGIVEQYF	TGCGCCAGCAGCCAAGAAAGGGGAATAGTCGAGCAGTACTTC
TRBV5-1	TRBJ1-6	.	TRBD1	CASSRGDSSYNSPLHF	TGCGCCAGCAGCAGGGGGGACAGCTCCTATAATTCACCCCTCCACTTT
TRBV7-9	TRBJ2-7	few	.	CASSPGFPYEQYF	TGTGCCAGCAGCCCCGGGTTTCCCTACGAGCAGTACTTC
TRBV5-1	TRBJ1-2	.	.	CASSPTTENCTF	TGCGCCAGCAGCCCAACGACAGAGAACTGCACCTTC
TRBV28	TRBJ2-2	.	.	CASSLSHGPSTGELFF	TGTGCCAGCAGTTTATCTCACGGCCCCAGCACCGGGGAGCTGTTTTTT
TRBV12-3/TRBV12-4	TRBJ1-2	.	TRBD1	CASSTDGTGMRYGYTF	TGTGCCAGCAGCACTGACGGGACAGGGATGAGATATGGCTACACCTTC
TRBV20-1	TRBJ2-7	.	.	CSAPRSQKTYEQYF	TGCAGTGCTCCCAGGAGCCAGAAGACCTACGAGCAGTACTTC
TRBV12-3/TRBV12-4	TRBJ2-7	.	TRBD2	CASSWASGRYEQYF	TGTGCCAGCAGTTGGGCTAGCGGGAGATACGAGCAGTACTTC
TRBV12-3/TRBV12-4	TRBJ2-1	.	.	CASSPGLSSSYNEQFF	TGTGCCAGCAGCCCGGGTCTTTCCAGCTCCTACAATGAGCAGTTCTTC
TRBV12-3/TRBV12-4	TRBJ1-2	few	.	CASSFELPSPYGYTF	TGTGCCAGCAGTTTCGAGTTGCCCAGTCCCTATGGCTACACCTTC
TRBV27	TRBJ2-1	few	.	CASSPPGAGEVGNEQFF	TGTGCCAGCAGCCCCCCGGGGGCAGGGGAAGTCGGCAATGAGCAGTTCTTC
TRBV4-1	TRBJ2-1	.	.	CASSQDWLVWEQFF	TGCGCCAGCAGCCAAGATTGGCTCGTCTGGGAGCAGTTCTTC
TRBV7-2	TRBJ2-7	.	.	CAGTGSTSSYEQYF	TGTGCCGGCACGGGCTCCACTAGTAGCTACGAGCAGTACTTC
TRBV2	TRBJ1-1	.	.	CASRETPEGGSEAFF	TGTGCCAGCAGAGAGACTCCTGAGGGGGGGTCTGAAGCTTTCTTT
TRBV6-1	TRBJ1-5	.	.	CASSDNPRDQPQHF	TGTGCCAGCAGTGATAATCCCCGAGATCAGCCCCAGCATTTT
TRBV4-2	TRBJ2-1	.	.	CASSQDAAGTLYNEQFF	TGTGCCAGCAGCCAAGACGCGGCAGGAACCCTATACAATGAGCAGTTCTTC
TRBV6-2/TRBV6-3	TRBJ2-5	.	.	CASSLRSDVTQYF	TGTGCCAGCAGTCTACGGAGTGATGTGACCCAGTACTTC
TRBV27	TRBJ1-2	.	TRBD1	CANSSRGQDGYTF	TGTGCCAACAGTTCCAGGGGGCAGGATGGCTACACCTTC
TRBV29-1	TRBJ2-7	.	TRBD2	CSVGGSTSGSYEQYF	TGCAGCGTGGGGGGCTCGACTAGCGGGAGCTACGAGCAGTACTTC
TRBV5-1	TRBJ2-4	.	.	CASSLTVLGRENIQYF	TGCGCCAGCAGCTTGACTGTCTTAGGACGGGAAAACATTCAGTACTTC
TRBV20-1	TRBJ2-7	.	TRBD1	CSVPYRGRKYEQDF	TGCAGTGTCCCTTACAGGGGGCGAAAATACGAGCAGGACTTC
TRBV25-1	TRBJ1-4	.	.	CASSPAGRADEKRFF	TGTGCCAGCAGTCCAGCGGGCAGGGCGGATGAAAAACGGTTTTTT
TRBV28	TRBJ1-5	.	.	CASSNQPQHF	TGTGCCAGCTCAAATCAGCCCCAGCATTTT
TRBV5-1	TRBJ2-7	once	TRBD2	CASSYGLAGEDEQYF	TGCGCCAGCAGCTATGGACTAGCGGGAGAGGACGAGCAGTACTTC
TRBV4-1	TRBJ1-1	.	.	CASSQERTSGTEAFF	TGCGCCAGCAGCCAAGAGAGGACGTCGGGTACTGAAGCTTTCTTT
TRBV6-5	TRBJ2-5	few	.	CASSYSGFRSQYF	TGTGCCAGCAGTTACTCGGGTTTTAGGTCCCAGTACTTC
TRBV7-9	TRBJ1-1	few	.	CASSLVPGPTEAFF	TGTGCCAGCAGCTTAGTTCCAGGGCCCACTGAAGCTTTCTTT
TRBV6-5	TRBJ1-4	few	.	CASSYPLIVATNEKLFF	TGTGCCAGCAGTTATCCTCTGATAGTTGCAACTAATGAAAAACTGTTTTTT